This TCR beta chain is from a study of T cell responses to AZD1222 COVID-19 vaccine. Study observations and caveats: The study found vaccine-associated CD4 TCRs spanning spike, dominant at 160-218 and 743-854. Within unmutated variant regions lay the reported targets of nearly half of spike-specific TCRs. Vaccination with two AZD1222 doses was followed by a rise in Spike-specific TCR breadth and depth. Most donors were white British, females outnumbered males, and clonal diversity was possibly underestimated.

As to this clone: Its target is unknown.

The table came from immunoSEQ multiplex PCR; TCRdb's copy has only in-frame clones and leaves some out. The sample lists some 120,000 clones, 86% occurring once. The source was peripheral blood, collected 28 days after the second AZD1222 dose. The TCR was taken from an adult who received the AZD1222 COVID-19 vaccine.

The CDR3 reads CASSYAGRGDYGYTF. CDR3 DNA sequence: TGTGCCAGCAGTTACGCAGGGCGAGGTGACTATGGCTACACCTTC. The chain uses TRBV6-5 and TRBJ1-2, with D possibly matching TRBD1 (5 bases). The ends were cut back, 2 bases at V and 3 bases at J, with 13 bases in the middle. CDR1 and CDR2 from the germline V gene are MNHEY and SVGAGI. The CDR3 covers 15 residues.